This T cell receptor (beta chain) was identified in a study of shared clonotypes between healthy human individuals. V lost 2 bases, J lost 10 bases, and 12 bases lay in between. Germline-derived CDR1 and CDR2 are GTSNPN and SVGIG (reference sequence). This CDR3 has 12 residues. Clones were sequenced by immunoSEQ multiplex PCR, and TCRdb holds only the in-frame ones, with some missing. The table records approximately 460,000 clones, 70% to 80% of them present only once. The genes are TRBV30 and TRBJ2-1, with D maybe TRBD1 (5 bases). The sequence was collected from a woman aged 40 to 50 in good health. Some clones in this sample may be carry-over from other donors' samples. Input material: PBMCs. In DNA form, the CDR3 reads TGTGCCTGGAGTTTGGGGCCTGGGGAGCAGTTCTTC. Amino acids: CAWSLGPGEQFF.